This T cell receptor beta chain originates from a study of blood T cells in healthy people across ages. Study results and limitations: Older age coincided with a roughly linear decline in TCR beta diversity per million T cells.

The CDR3 is 15 amino acids. The germline gives CDR1 SGDLS, CDR2 YYNGEE. A note on this clonotype: Its antigen is still unknown. One end of the junction fails to match germline, which may point to a read error.

A second PCR, run for roughly 7 to 12 cycles, used a sample-barcoded 5' primer plus a J-beta primer mix. Each cDNA molecule was tagged by a template-switch adaptor with 12 random nucleotides. In TCRdb, the 5' RACE reads were re-called with MiXCR into one record per CDR3 protein. Of about 1.1 million distinct CDR3 sequences in the sample, around two fifths are singletons; the top ten hold approximately 14%. Per sample, no less than 5 micrograms of total RNA were extracted. This clonotype originated in a man younger than 30 in good health. The sequenced sample consisted of blood. This chain links TRBV9 with TRBJ2-1; D might be TRBD1 (6 bases). CDR3 sequence (DNA): TGTGCCGGCAGCGTAGCAGGGGCTTCCTACAATGAGCAGTTCTTC. Its protein product is CAGSVAGASYNEQFF.